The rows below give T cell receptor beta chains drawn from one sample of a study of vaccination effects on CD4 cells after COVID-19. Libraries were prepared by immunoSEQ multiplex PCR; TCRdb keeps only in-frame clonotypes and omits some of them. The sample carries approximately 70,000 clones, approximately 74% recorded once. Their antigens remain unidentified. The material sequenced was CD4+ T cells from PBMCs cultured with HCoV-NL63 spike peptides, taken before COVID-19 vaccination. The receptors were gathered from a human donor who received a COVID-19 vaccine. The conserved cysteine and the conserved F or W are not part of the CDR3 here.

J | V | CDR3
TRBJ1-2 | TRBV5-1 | ASSSSIDRLGGYT
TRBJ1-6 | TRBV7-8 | ASSPRDTNSPLH
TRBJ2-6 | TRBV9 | ASSAFSGANVLT
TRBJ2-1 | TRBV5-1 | ASTSSLSSEGNEQF
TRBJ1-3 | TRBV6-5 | ASSPGYSGNTIY
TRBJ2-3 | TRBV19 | ASRKGLVTDTQY
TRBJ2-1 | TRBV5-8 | ASSFWGTSYNEQF
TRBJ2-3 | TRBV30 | ASGRGYSGTQY
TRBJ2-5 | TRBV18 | ASSPPSGALLKETQY
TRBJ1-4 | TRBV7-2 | ASSFASLVGEKLF
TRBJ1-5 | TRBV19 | ASTTRQGFGGNQPQH
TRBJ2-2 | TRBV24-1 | ATSPYSHGIGELF
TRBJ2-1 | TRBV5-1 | ASSLVPRGGTSNEQF
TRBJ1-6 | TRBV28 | ASSPWTGNNSPLH
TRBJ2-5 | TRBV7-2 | ASSLQTALGETQY
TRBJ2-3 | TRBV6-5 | ASTPPGGSGTQY
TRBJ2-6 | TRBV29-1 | SLFDSGANVLT
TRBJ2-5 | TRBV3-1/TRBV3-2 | ASSHFSRDKETQY
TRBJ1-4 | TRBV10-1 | ASSSGQDSEKLF
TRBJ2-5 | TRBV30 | AWSVLRAGGGTQY